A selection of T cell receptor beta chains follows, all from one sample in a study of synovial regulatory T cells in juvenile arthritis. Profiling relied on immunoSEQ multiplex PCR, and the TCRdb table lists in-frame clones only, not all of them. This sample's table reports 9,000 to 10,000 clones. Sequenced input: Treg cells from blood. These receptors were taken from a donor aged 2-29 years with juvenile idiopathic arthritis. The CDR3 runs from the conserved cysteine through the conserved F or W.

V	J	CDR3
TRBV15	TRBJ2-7	CATSRQKDSYEQYF
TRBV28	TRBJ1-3	CASNRGLGNTIYF
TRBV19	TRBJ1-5	CASSTFQGANQPQHF
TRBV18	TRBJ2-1	CASSPPLQGPEQFF
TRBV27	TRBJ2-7	CASRPGVYGEQYF
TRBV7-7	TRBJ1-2	CAEGAVSNYGYTF
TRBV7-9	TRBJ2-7	CASSLGAGYEQYF
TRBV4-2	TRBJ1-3	CASSQDPLTGLTGNTIYF
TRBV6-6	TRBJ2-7	CASSYRYEGQGCEQYF
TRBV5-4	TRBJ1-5	CASSQGGGAEQPQHF
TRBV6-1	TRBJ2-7	CASNPPTSSYEQYF
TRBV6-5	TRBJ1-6	CASSREIGARSPLHF
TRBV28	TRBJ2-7	CASSLWPAYEQYF
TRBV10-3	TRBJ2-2	CASHRNTGELFF
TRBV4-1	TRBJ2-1	CASSQDRGASSYNEQFF
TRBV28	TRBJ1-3	CASSLGQLSSGNTIYF
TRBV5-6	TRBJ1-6	CASRAGTGGRSYNSPLHF
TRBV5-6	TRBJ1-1	CASSLTITGGLGTEAFF
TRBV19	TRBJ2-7	CASSSQATRGYEQYF
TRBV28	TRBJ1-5	CASSLSRFYSNQPQHF
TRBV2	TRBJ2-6	CASSDGSGANVLTF
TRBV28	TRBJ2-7	CATNEQYF
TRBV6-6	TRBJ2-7	CASSIQTSGEYEQYF